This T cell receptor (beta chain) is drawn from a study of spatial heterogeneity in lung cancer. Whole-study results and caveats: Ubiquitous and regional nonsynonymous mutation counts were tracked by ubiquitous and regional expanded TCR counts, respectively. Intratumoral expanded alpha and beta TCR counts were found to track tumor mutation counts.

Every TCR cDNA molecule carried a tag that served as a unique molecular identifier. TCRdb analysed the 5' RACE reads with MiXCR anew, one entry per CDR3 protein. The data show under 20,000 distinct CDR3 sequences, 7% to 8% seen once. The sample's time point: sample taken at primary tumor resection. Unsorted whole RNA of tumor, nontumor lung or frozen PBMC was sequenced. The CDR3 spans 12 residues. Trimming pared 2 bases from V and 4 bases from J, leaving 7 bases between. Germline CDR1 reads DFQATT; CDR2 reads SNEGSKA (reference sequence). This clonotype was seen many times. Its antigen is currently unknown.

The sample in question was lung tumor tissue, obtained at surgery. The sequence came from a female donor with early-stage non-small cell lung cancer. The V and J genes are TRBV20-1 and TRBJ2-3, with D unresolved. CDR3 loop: CSARFVADTQYF. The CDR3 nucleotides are TGCAGTGCTAGATTTGTAGCAGATACGCAGTATTTT.